One sample yielded the 3 T cell receptor beta chains listed below, sequenced in a study of naive and memory T cell subsets. Two oligonucleotides, mixed equimolar, formed the beta constant-region primer covering TRBC1 and TRBC2. MiXCR was run by TCRdb on the UMI-ligation and nested PCR reads, yielding one entry per CDR3 protein. The table records 70,000 to 95,000 distinct CDR3 sequences, about 6.5% of them present only once. Input material: central memory CD4+ T cells from blood. The receptors originated from a human donor in good health.

The rearrangement links TRBV12-3 or TRBV12-4 to TRBJ1-1; 10 nucleotides match TRBD1. The CDR3 is 18 amino acids. The J segment lost 1 base and the V segment lost 3 bases, leaving 11 bases of the junction unmatched. The CDR3 protein is CASSFRAGQGLRNTEAFF. CDR3 DNA sequence: TGTGCCAGCAGTTTTCGGGCGGGACAGGGGCTCCGGAACACTGAAGCTTTCTTT.

To note about this clonotype: Its ends do not fully match the called genes, so a read error is possible. The chain employs TRBV7-3 and TRBJ1-1, with D unresolved. The CDR3 length is 13 residues. Germline V gene sequence: CDR1 SGHTA, CDR2 FQGTGA. In nucleotides, the CDR3 is TGTGCCAGCAGCTCCGGCTGGAACACTGAGGCTTTCTTT. Its protein product is CASSSGWNTEAFF.

In this sample, this clonotype turned up many times. V usage is TRBV10-2 and J usage is TRBJ1-2; 7 bases are a match to TRBD1. Germline-derived CDR1 and CDR2 are WSHSY and SAAADI. The junction had 9 bases not matched to a gene; V was cut back by 6 bases and J by 8 bases. The CDR3 covers 13 residues. The CDR3 DNA sequence: TGCGCCAGCAGCTCCGACAGGGCGGGGGGCTACACCTTC. This codes for CASSSDRAGGYTF.